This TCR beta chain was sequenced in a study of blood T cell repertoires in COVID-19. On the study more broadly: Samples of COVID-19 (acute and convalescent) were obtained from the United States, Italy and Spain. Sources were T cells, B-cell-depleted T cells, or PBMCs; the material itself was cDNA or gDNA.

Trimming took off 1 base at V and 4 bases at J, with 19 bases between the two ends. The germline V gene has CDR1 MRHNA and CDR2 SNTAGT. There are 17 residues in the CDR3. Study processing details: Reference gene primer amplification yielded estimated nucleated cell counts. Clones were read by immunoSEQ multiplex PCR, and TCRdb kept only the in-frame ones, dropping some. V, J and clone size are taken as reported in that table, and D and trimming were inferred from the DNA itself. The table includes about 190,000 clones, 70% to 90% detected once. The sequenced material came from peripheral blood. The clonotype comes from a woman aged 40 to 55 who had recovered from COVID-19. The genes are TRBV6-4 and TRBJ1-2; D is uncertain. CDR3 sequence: CASSDWYVVGSLYGYTF. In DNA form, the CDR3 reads TGTGCCAGCAGTGACTGGTATGTGGTGGGCAGTCTCTATGGCTACACCTTC.